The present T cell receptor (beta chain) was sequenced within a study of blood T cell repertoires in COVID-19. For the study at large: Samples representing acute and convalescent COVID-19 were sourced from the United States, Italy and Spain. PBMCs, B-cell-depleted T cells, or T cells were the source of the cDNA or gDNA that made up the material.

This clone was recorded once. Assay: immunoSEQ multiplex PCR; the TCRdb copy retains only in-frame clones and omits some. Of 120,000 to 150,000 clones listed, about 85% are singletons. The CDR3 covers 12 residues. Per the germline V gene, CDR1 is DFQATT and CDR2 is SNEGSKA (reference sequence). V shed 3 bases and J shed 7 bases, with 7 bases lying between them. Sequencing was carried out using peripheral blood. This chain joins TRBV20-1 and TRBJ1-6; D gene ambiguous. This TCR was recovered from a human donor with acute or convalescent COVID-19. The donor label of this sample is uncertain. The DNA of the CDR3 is TGCAGTGCTAGTGGAGGGAATTCACCCCTCCACTTT. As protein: CSASGGNSPLHF.